This T cell receptor beta chain was observed in a study of beta chain features in type 1 diabetes. Study-wide results and limits: Shorter TCRB CDR3s, moderately but significantly so, were found in Type 1 diabetes patients in all four CD4+ subsets.

In regard to this clone: Its target is not known.

Every isolated RNA sample was fully reverse transcribed, so sequencing captured expressed TCRB transcripts. Repertoires were generated with immunoSEQ multiplex PCR, while TCRdb's copy carries only in-frame clones and drops some. The data hold about 370,000 clones, with over 8.5% observed a single time. This clonotype was obtained from a man aged 25-40 years with type 1 diabetes. Material for sequencing was central memory CD4+ T cells from blood.

CDR3 protein: CASSFGTGFTDTQYF. The CDR3 nucleotides are TGCGCCAGCAGCTTCGGGACAGGTTTCACAGATACGCAGTATTTT. This chain joins TRBV5-1 and TRBJ2-3; 8 bases are a match to TRBD1. The CDR3 has 15 residues. J was trimmed by 2 bases and V by 2 bases; bases with no gene match: 4. Germline-derived CDR1 and CDR2 are SGHRS and YFSETQ.